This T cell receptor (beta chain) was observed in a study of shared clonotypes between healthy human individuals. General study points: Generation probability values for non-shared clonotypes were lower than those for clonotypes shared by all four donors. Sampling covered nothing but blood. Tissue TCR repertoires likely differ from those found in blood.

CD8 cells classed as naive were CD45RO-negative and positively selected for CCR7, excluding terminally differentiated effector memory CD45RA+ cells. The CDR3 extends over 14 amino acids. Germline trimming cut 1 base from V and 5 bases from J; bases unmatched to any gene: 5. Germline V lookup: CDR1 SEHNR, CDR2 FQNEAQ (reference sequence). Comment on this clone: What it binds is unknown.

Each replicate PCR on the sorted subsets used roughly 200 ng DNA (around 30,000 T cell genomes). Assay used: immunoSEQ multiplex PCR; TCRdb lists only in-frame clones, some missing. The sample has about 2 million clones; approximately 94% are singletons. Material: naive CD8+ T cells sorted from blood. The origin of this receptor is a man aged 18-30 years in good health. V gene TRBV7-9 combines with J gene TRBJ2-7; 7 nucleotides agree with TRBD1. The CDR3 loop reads CASSLETGIHEQYF. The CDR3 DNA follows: TGTGCCAGCAGCTTAGAGACAGGGATCCACGAGCAGTACTTC.